Below, 20 T cell receptor beta chains from the same sample are listed, as sequenced in a study of Graves' ophthalmopathy and Graves' hyperthyroidism. Amplified TCR beta CDR3 regions were obtained using RNA transcripts as template. First-round RT-PCR employed HTBI primers, with a second-round multiplex PCR after it. Using its own MiXCR run on the multiplex PCR reads, TCRdb lists one record per CDR3 protein. This sample has 650,000 to 900,000 distinct CDR3 sequences; approximately 40% occur once, and the top ten carry roughly 46%. The sequenced sample was peripheral blood. Source of these receptors: an adult man with Graves' ophthalmopathy.

This rearrangement joins TRBV25-1 to TRBJ2-5; 7 bases are a match to TRBD1. This CDR3 spans 16 amino acids. V lost 8 bases, J lost 1 base, and 13 bases stayed unmatched. Germline V gives CDR1 MGHDK, CDR2 SYGVNS. The CDR3 protein is CASVESPGQIQETQYF. The CDR3, as DNA: TGTGCCAGCGTAGAGTCCCCGGGACAGATCCAAGAGACCCAGTACTTC.

At least ten counts were recorded for this clonotype. The chain combines TRBV6-6 with TRBJ2-6; TRBD2 is a possible D gene (5 bases). Trimming took off 8 bases at V and 2 bases at J, with 16 bases between the two ends. The CDR3 length is 16 residues. Germline assignment: CDR1 MNHNY and CDR2 SVGAGI (reference sequence). The CDR3 here is CASRGRDSAGANVLTF. DNA of the CDR3: TGTGCCAGCCGCGGTCGGGATTCAGCTGGGGCCAACGTCCTGACTTTC.

The chain recombines TRBV2 with TRBJ2-6; the D is unclear. Germline V gene data show CDR1 as SNHLY and CDR2 as FYNNEI. V was pared by 8 bases and J by 0 bases, with 26 bases between. The CDR3 runs to 20 residues. As DNA, the CDR3 is TGTGCCAGCTCACCACCGGCCCGGACGGATCCTAGCTCTGGGGCCAACGTCCTGACTTTC. Translated, it gives CASSPPARTDPSSGANVLTF. The full variable domain, completed using reference TRBV2 and TRBJ2-6, is EPEVTQTPSHQVTQMGQEVILRCVPISNHLYFYWYRQILGQKVEFLVSFYNNEISEKSEIFDDQFSVERPDGSNFTLKIRSTKLEDSAMYFCASSPPARTDPSSGANVLTFGAGSRLTVL.

A remark on this clonotype: The conserved closing phenylalanine or tryptophan is absent in this CDR3, likely reflecting a read error. The CDR3: CSANSQVAGYQETQYL. CDR3 DNA: TGCAGTGCTAACTCTCAAGTCGCGGGGTACCAAGAGACCCAGTACCTC. V usage is TRBV20-1 and J usage is TRBJ2-5; D is perhaps TRBD2 (6 bases). Trimming stripped 4 bases from V and 0 bases from J, with 18 bases between. This CDR3 comprises 16 residues. Germline CDR1 reads DFQATT; CDR2 reads SNEGSKA (reference sequence).

This clonotype was seen only a few times. This chain connects TRBV19 to TRBJ1-1; 11 positions match TRBD1. This CDR3 region has 16 residues. J lost 0 bases, V lost 5 bases, and 5 bases had no gene match. Germline V gene sequence: CDR1 LNHDA, CDR2 SQIVND (reference sequence). CDR3 protein: CASSPRTGGMNTEAFF. For the CDR3, the DNA is TGTGCCAGTAGTCCCCGGACAGGGGGCATGAACACTGAAGCTTTCTTT.

This clonotype has a count of ten or more. The genes are TRBV7-9 and TRBJ1-4; D remains ambiguous. The CDR3 runs to 11 residues. Germline CDR1 and CDR2: SEHNR and FQNEAQ (reference sequence). With 5 bases removed from V and 8 bases from J, the gap between germline ends came to 6 bases. The CDR3 is CASSGREKLFF. Here the CDR3 DNA reads TGTGCCAGCAGCGGACGGGAAAAACTGTTTTTT.

The table lists this clonotype with many counts. The V call is TRBV29-1, the J call TRBJ1-6; TRBD1 aligns across 9 bases. Germline values: CDR1 SQVTM, CDR2 ANQGSEA. The CDR3 covers 14 residues. Trimming at V came to 4 bases and at J to 6 bases, leaving 4 bases not matched to a gene. The CDR3 region is CSVGGDRANSPLHF. The DNA for the CDR3 is TGCAGCGTTGGAGGGGACAGGGCTAATTCACCCCTCCACTTT.

This chain links TRBV7-9 with TRBJ2-2; D is undetermined. The V gene lost 5 bases and the J gene lost 7 bases, with 17 bases spanning the gap. This CDR3 spans 15 amino acids. Germline lookup yields CDR1 SEHNR and CDR2 FQNEAQ (reference sequence). The CDR3 here is CASSPSSALVGELFF. CDR3 nucleotides: TGTGCCAGCAGCCCCTCGTCGGCTCTGGTCGGGGAGCTGTTTTTT. Variable domain in full (rest from reference TRBV7-9 and TRBJ2-2): DTGVSQNPRHKITKRGQNVTFRCDPISEHNRLYWYRQTLGQGPEFLTYFQNEAQLEKSRLLSDRFSAERPKGSFSTLEIQRTEQGDSAMYLCASSPSSALVGELFFGEGSRLTVL.

This clonotype has ten or more counts. The chain carries TRBV7-9 and TRBJ1-2; 7 bases are a match to TRBD1. This CDR3 region has 16 residues. Germline V gene lookup returns CDR1 SEHNR and CDR2 FQNEAQ (reference sequence). Germline trimming cut 0 bases from V and 10 bases from J; bases unmatched to any gene: 14. As DNA, the CDR3 is TGTGCCAGCAGCTTAGCGTCTTCTTTAGGGGGCGTAGACTACACCTTC. Its protein is CASSLASSLGGVDYTF.

As to this clonotype: This is likely a read error, given that the CDR3 carries no conserved phenylalanine or tryptophan at its end. Because the CDR3's place on the DNA is in doubt, the DNA is left out and the CDR3 is given as listed by TCRdb. V and J are TRBV7-3 and TRBJ2-5; TRBD1, the D gene given by the table, was not confirmed from the DNA. A total of 12 residues make up the CDR3, ends included. Per the germline V gene, CDR1 is SGHTA and CDR2 is FQGTGA. The CDR3 here is CASSSPGGTQYL.

CDR3 in amino acids: CARSAGGESNQPQHF. CDR3 nucleotide sequence: TGCGCCAGAAGCGCCGGCGGAGAATCCAATCAGCCCCAGCATTTT. The rearrangement joins TRBV10-2 to TRBJ1-5; the D is unclear. The CDR3 runs 15 residues. The germline V and J ends were trimmed by 9 bases and 3 bases, with 18 bases remaining between them. Germline V gene sequence: CDR1 WSHSY, CDR2 SAAADI.

This clonotype came up a few times. The chain employs TRBV19 and TRBJ2-7, with D possibly being TRBD1 or TRBD2 (5 bases each). Germline V gene sequence: CDR1 LNHDA, CDR2 SQIVND (reference sequence). CDR3 length equals 15 residues. V lost 2 bases and J 0 bases, leaving 11 bases between the germline ends. The CDR3 sequence: CASSIIEGSSYEQYF. DNA for the CDR3: TGTGCCAGTAGTATAATTGAGGGGAGCTCCTACGAGCAGTACTTC.

V is TRBV19 and J is TRBJ1-2, with 10 bases aligning to TRBD1. Germline V gene data show CDR1 as LNHDA and CDR2 as SQIVND (reference sequence). The V segment lost 6 bases and the J segment 1 base; nucleotides outside the gene matches: 5. The CDR3 loop spans 15 amino acids. DNA of the CDR3: TGTGCCAGTAGAACCGGGACAGGGGTTAACTATGGCTACACCTTC. Translated: CASRTGTGVNYGYTF. The variable domain in full, completed from reference TRBV19 and TRBJ1-2, reads DGGITQSPKYLFRKEGQNVTLSCEQNLNHDAMYWYRQDPGQGLRLIYYSQIVNDFQKGDIAEGYSVSREKKESFPLTVTSAQKNPTAFYLCASRTGTGVNYGYTFGSGTRLTVV.

J is TRBJ1-2 and V is TRBV29-1, with 8 bases identical to TRBD1. The CDR3 loop spans 12 amino acids. V trimming: 3 bases; J trimming: 12 bases; junction bases outside the gene matches: 9. Germline CDR1 and CDR2: SQVTM and ANQGSEA. The CDR3 spells CSVETDGQGDTF. The CDR3 coding sequence is TGCAGCGTTGAGACAGATGGACAGGGCGACACCTTC. The full variable domain, with the rest looked up from reference TRBV29-1 and TRBJ1-2, is SAVISQKPSRDICQRGTSLTIQCQVDSQVTMMFWYRQQPGQSLTLIATANQGSEATYESGFVIDKFPISRPNLTFSTLTVSNMSPEDSSIYLCSVETDGQGDTFGSGTRLTVV.

This clonotype was seen repeatedly, ten times or more. The chain has TRBV2 and TRBJ1-3, with D perhaps matching TRBD1 (6 bases). CDR1 is SNHLY and CDR2 is FYNNEI in the germline V gene. V was pared by 10 bases and J by 1 base, with 14 bases between. This CDR3 contains 14 residues. CDR3 sequence reads: CATQQGSSGNTIYF. The CDR3 DNA follows: TGTGCCACCCAACAGGGATCATCTGGAAACACCATATATTTT.

This clonotype was seen a handful of times. The V and J genes are TRBV7-8 and TRBJ1-4; the D is unclear. In germline, CDR1 is SGHVS, CDR2 FQNEAQ. There are 17 residues in the CDR3. V dropped 1 base and J dropped 0 bases, with 12 bases sitting between them. CDR3 residues: CASSLGVGPATNEKLFF. The CDR3 DNA sequence: TGTGCCAGCAGCTTAGGTGTAGGGCCAGCAACTAATGAAAAACTGTTTTTT.

In this sample, this clonotype turned up a few times. The rearrangement uses TRBV20-1 and TRBJ1-2; D may be TRBD1 (5 bases). V was trimmed by 6 bases and J by 7 bases, leaving 24 bases between them. The CDR3 is 15 amino acids. Germline CDR1 reads DFQATT; CDR2 reads SNEGSKA (reference sequence). The CDR3: CSAAGALSPLVGYTF. The CDR3 DNA is TGCAGTGCCGCCGGGGCACTTTCCCCATTGGTTGGCTACACCTTC.

At least ten counts were recorded for this clonotype. The chain combines TRBV7-2 with TRBJ1-1, with unresolved D. V was trimmed by 5 bases and J by 1 base, leaving 11 bases between them. This CDR3 contains 14 residues. The germline CDR1 and CDR2 sequences are SGHTA and FQGNSA. This CDR3 reads CASSHGPQNTEAFF. The CDR3 region has the DNA TGTGCCAGCAGCCACGGACCGCAGAACACTGAAGCTTTCTTT.

The CDR3 region is CASSVKGSSYEQYF. The CDR3, as DNA: TGTGCCAGCAGCGTGAAAGGGAGCTCCTACGAGCAGTACTTC. The chain is built from TRBV9 and TRBJ2-7; tentative D call: TRBD2 (5 bases). Germline-derived CDR1 and CDR2 are SGDLS and YYNGEE. The V end lost 2 bases, the J end lost 0 bases, and 9 bases lay between the germline ends. The length of the CDR3 is 14 residues.

This clonotype was seen at least ten times. The CDR3: CATSAGRAGANVLTF. CDR3 sequence (DNA): TGTGCCACCAGCGCCGGCAGGGCTGGGGCCAACGTCCTGACTTTC. The chain is built from TRBV15 and TRBJ2-6; perhaps TRBD1 as D (5 bases). From germline, CDR1 is LNHNV and CDR2 YYDKDF (reference sequence). Trimming pared 5 bases from V and 2 bases from J, leaving 10 bases between. This CDR3 contains 15 residues.